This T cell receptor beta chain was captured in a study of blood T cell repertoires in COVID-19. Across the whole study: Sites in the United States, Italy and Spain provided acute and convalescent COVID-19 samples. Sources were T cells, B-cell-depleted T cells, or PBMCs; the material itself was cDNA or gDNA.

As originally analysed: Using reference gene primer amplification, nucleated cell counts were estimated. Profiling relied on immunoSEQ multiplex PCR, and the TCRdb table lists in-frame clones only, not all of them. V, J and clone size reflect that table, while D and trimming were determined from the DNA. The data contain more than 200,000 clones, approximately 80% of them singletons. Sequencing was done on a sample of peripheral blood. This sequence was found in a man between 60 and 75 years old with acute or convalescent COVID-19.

The CDR3 DNA sequence: TGTGCCAGCAGCCGATTTGGTCAGGGGAAATTTGAAGCTTTCTTT. Its translation: CASSRFGQGKFEAFF. V gene TRBV28 combines with J gene TRBJ1-1, with a tentative D call TRBD1 (6 bases). This CDR3 contains 15 residues. The V end lost 6 bases, the J end lost 7 bases, and 21 bases lay between the germline ends. Germline CDR1 is MDHEN and CDR2 is SYDVKM.